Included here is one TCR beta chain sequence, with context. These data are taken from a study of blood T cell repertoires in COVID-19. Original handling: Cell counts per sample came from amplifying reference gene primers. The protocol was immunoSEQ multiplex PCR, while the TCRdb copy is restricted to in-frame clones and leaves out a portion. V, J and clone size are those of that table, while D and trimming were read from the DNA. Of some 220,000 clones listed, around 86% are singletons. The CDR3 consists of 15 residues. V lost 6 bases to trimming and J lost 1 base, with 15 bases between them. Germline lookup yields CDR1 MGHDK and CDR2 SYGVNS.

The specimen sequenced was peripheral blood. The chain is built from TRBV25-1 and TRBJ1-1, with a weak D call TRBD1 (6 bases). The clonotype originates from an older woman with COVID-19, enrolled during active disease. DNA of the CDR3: TGTGCCAGCAGACCGATGAGGACAGCGAACACTGAAGCTTTCTTT. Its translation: CASRPMRTANTEAFF. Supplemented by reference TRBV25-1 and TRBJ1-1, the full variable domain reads EADIYQTPRYLVIGTGKKITLECSQTMGHDKMYWYQQDPGMELHLIHYSYGVNSTEKGDLSSESTVSRIRTEHFPLTLESARPSHTSQYLCASRPMRTANTEAFFGQGTRLTVV.